In this sample, the clone carrying this TCR beta chain turned up once. The antigen is not known. These data are taken from a study of untreated major depressive disorder. Study conclusions and caveats: All top five TRBV05-01 clones per subject were private clones. The small study sample limits how generally findings apply. Sequencing comparisons covered only three preselected Vbeta families.

Only in-frame clones appear in the TCRdb table, and some are missing; sequencing was by immunoSEQ multiplex PCR. The sample gives about 21,000 clones, around nine tenths of which show up once; around 0.5% is in the top ten. Around 95% CD4+ purity was typical by flow cytometry. V shed 3 bases and J 5 bases; nucleotides not matched to a gene: 8. The CDR3 is made up of 16 amino acids. The germline V gene has CDR1 SGHTA and CDR2 FQGNSA. The receptor was isolated from a woman in her 40s in good health. The rearrangement uses TRBV7-2 and TRBJ2-1; 9 nucleotides line up with TRBD2. Sequenced: CD4+ T cells from PBMCs. CDR3 DNA sequence: TGTGCCAGCAGCTTCAATGCCCTAGCGGGACACAATGAGCAGTTCTTC. The encoded protein is CASSFNALAGHNEQFF.